These T cell receptor beta chains were read from a single sample in a study of control samples from healthy donors and cancer patients. Clones were read by immunoSEQ multiplex PCR, and TCRdb kept only the in-frame ones, dropping some. The top ten hold over 2% of the sample, which has fewer than 95,000 clones, 85% seen once. Specimen: blood. All receptors derive from a woman between 40 and 50 years old in good health. CDR3s include the opening cysteine and the closing phenylalanine or tryptophan. The order of the fields is V gene, clone size, D gene, J gene, CDR3 protein, CDR3 DNA. A D gene is named only where the DNA matches it firmly. Not all rows give a size; the values are once, few, many and, for expanded clones, a class.

TRBV7-2	once	NA	TRBJ2-1	CASKAGPRDEQFF	TGTGCCAGCAAGGCCGGTCCAAGGGATGAGCAGTTCTTC
TRBV5-6	NA	NA	TRBJ1-1	CASSFGTHGPAFF	TGTGCCAGCAGCTTCGGGACCCATGGCCCCGCTTTCTTT
TRBV7-9	NA	NA	TRBJ1-1	CASSHNLMNTEAFF	TGTGCCAGCAGCCACAATCTCATGAACACTGAAGCTTTCTTT
TRBV10-3	NA	NA	TRBJ2-1	CAISILGQRLYNEQFF	TGTGCCATCAGTATACTAGGACAAAGATTGTACAATGAGCAGTTCTTC
TRBV5-1	NA	NA	TRBJ2-5	CASSFGGKETQYF	TGCGCCAGCAGCTTCGGTGGGAAAGAGACCCAGTACTTC
TRBV25-1	NA	NA	TRBJ1-1	CASSSVGNTEAFF	TGTGCCAGCAGTTCTGTCGGGAACACTGAAGCTTTCTTT
TRBV5-6	NA	TRBD1	TRBJ1-6	CASSWTGVNSPLHF	TGTGCCAGCAGCTGGACAGGGGTTAATTCACCCCTCCACTTT
TRBV6-4	NA	TRBD1	TRBJ1-2	CASSDGGDSDDGYTF	TGTGCCAGCAGTGACGGGGGGGACAGTGACGATGGCTACACCTTC
TRBV10-3	NA	TRBD1	TRBJ1-1	CAISGDRGRDKAFF	TGTGCCATCAGTGGCGACAGGGGGCGGGACAAAGCTTTCTTT
TRBV30	NA	NA	TRBJ1-6	CAWSPVIDTPLHF	TGTGCCTGGAGTCCGGTGATTGATACACCCCTCCACTTT
TRBV3-1/TRBV3-2	NA	NA	TRBJ2-6	CASSQDGPSGANVLTF	TGTGCCAGCAGCCAAGACGGGCCCTCTGGGGCCAACGTCCTGACTTTC
TRBV3-1/TRBV3-2	NA	NA	TRBJ1-5	CASSQDVGANQPQHF	TGTGCCAGCAGCCAAGATGTGGGGGCTAATCAGCCCCAGCATTTT
TRBV30	NA	TRBD1	TRBJ1-5	CAWSGQGNQPQHF	TGTGCCTGGAGCGGACAGGGCAATCAGCCCCAGCATTTT
TRBV5-6	once	NA	TRBJ2-2	CASSTWDPGGTGELFF	TGTGCCAGCAGCACCTGGGACCCTGGGGGTACCGGGGAGCTGTTTTTT
TRBV7-2	NA	NA	TRBJ1-1	CASSLRGANTEAFF	TGTGCCAGCAGCTTGCGGGGCGCGAACACTGAAGCTTTCTTT
TRBV18	NA	NA	TRBJ1-4	CASSPPLDNEKLFF	TGTGCCAGCTCACCACCGTTGGATAATGAAAAACTGTTTTTT
TRBV3-1/TRBV3-2	NA	NA	TRBJ1-3	CASSQTLGNTIYF	TGTGCCAGCAGCCAAACCCTTGGGAACACCATATATTTT
TRBV6-5	NA	NA	TRBJ1-1	CASSPRRGANTEAFF	TGTGCCAGCAGTCCAAGAAGGGGCGCGAACACTGAAGCTTTCTTT
TRBV2	NA	TRBD2	TRBJ2-1	CASSAQRGAFNEQFF	TGTGCCAGCAGTGCCCAGCGGGGGGCCTTCAATGAGCAGTTCTTC